Shown below are 30 T cell receptor beta chains from a single sample sequenced in a study of T cell repertoires in cytomegalovirus infection. TCRdb recomputed calls from the reads with MiXCR, one row per CDR3 protein. The sample has almost 550,000 distinct CDR3 sequences, approximately 17% seen once; the top ten hold around 25%. The specimen sequenced was CD8+ T cells from PBMCs. Source of these receptors: a human donor in good health (CMV status not recorded). Some clones in this sample may be carry-over from other donors' samples.

This clonotype was detected only a few times. The chain employs TRBV5-4 and TRBJ1-5; 7 nucleotides match TRBD1. Trimming cost V 5 bases and J 7 bases; bases outside gene matches: 3. Per germline, CDR1 SGHNT and CDR2 YYREEE (reference sequence). CDR3 length equals 12 residues. The CDR3 DNA sequence: TGTGCCAGCAGGACAGGGTCCCAGCCCCAGCATTTT. Its protein is CASRTGSQPQHF.

The chain uses TRBV9 and TRBJ1-2; 7 bases line up with TRBD1. The CDR3 spans 12 residues. V lost 4 bases to trimming and J lost 7 bases; unmatched junction nucleotides: 4. Germline assignment: CDR1 SGDLS and CDR2 YYNGEE. The CDR3 bases are TGTGCCAGCAGCTCAAGGGGGCCTGGCTACACCTTC. Its protein product is CASSSRGPGYTF.

V and J are TRBV2 and TRBJ2-1; D call uncertain. The CDR3 totals 8 residues. From germline, CDR1 is SNHLY and CDR2 FYNNEI. V was clipped by 8 bases and J by 8 bases, with 1 base between them. The CDR3 loop is CASDEQFF. CDR3 coding DNA: TGTGCCAGCGATGAGCAGTTCTTC.

This clonotype was observed a handful of times. This chain joins TRBV5-4 and TRBJ2-5; the D gene could be TRBD1 or TRBD2 (5 bases each). The CDR3 sequence is 15 residues long. The V end was cut by 4 bases, the J end by 6 bases, with 19 bases between. The germline gives CDR1 SGHNT, CDR2 YYREEE (reference sequence). As DNA, the CDR3 is TGTGCCAGCAGCCATATTGGGGGTGACGAAAAGACCCAGTACTTC. Protein product: CASSHIGGDEKTQYF.

A few counts support this clonotype. This chain uses TRBV5-1 with TRBJ2-1, with TRBD2 matching 9 bases. The CDR3 runs 17 residues. Trimming took 2 bases from V and 3 from J; bases not matched to a gene: 9. Germline V lookup: CDR1 SGHRS, CDR2 YFSETQ. CDR3 DNA sequence: TGCGCCAGCAGCTTTTTAGCGGGAGCGGAGTTCTACAATGAGCAGTTCTTC. Protein sequence: CASSFLAGAEFYNEQFF.

This clonotype was seen many times. The CDR3 sequence is CASSFSAGGVLDTQYF. For the CDR3, the DNA is TGTGCCAGCAGCTTTTCCGCAGGGGGGGTTTTGGATACGCAGTATTTT. The gene calls are TRBV7-2 and TRBJ2-3; D might be TRBD1 or TRBD2, each matching 7 bases. The V end was cut by 3 bases, the J end by 6 bases, with 19 bases between. Germline assignment: CDR1 SGHTA and CDR2 FQGNSA. The CDR3 spans 16 residues. Supplemented by reference TRBV7-2 and TRBJ2-3, the full variable domain reads GAGVSQSPSNKVTEKGKDVELRCDPISGHTALYWYRQSLGQGLEFLIYFQGNSAPDKSGLPSDRFSAERTGGSVSTLTIQRTQQEDSAVYLCASSFSAGGVLDTQYFGPGTRLTVL.

This clonotype was counted many times. The V and J genes are TRBV7-9 and TRBJ2-3; D possibly corresponds to TRBD2 (5 bases). This CDR3 spans 13 amino acids. Looked up from germline, CDR1 is SEHNR and CDR2 is FQNEAQ (reference sequence). The CDR3 sequence: CASRGYRTDTQYF. CDR3 sequence (DNA): TGTGCGAGCCGGGGTTATCGAACAGATACGCAGTATTTT.

As to this clonotype: A single base separates this from a much larger clone, so it may be a read error. The rearrangement joins TRBV7-9 to TRBJ2-5; D is ambiguous. Germline V gene lookup returns CDR1 SEHNR and CDR2 FQNEAQ (reference sequence). The CDR3 has 13 residues. Here the CDR3 reads CACSLVLEETQYF. The CDR3 region has the DNA TGTGCCTGCAGCTTAGTCCTTGAAGAGACCCAGTACTTC.

In this sample, this clonotype turned up a few times. The chain combines TRBV28 with TRBJ1-2; 7 bases align to TRBD1. With V trimmed by 2 bases and J by 3 bases, 3 bases remained unmatched. This CDR3 region has 14 residues. Germline assignment: CDR1 MDHEN and CDR2 SYDVKM. The CDR3 is CASSLLQGDYGYTF. As DNA, the CDR3 is TGTGCCAGCAGTTTACTCCAGGGGGACTATGGCTACACCTTC.

This clonotype was counted a few times. The chain joins TRBV25-1 to TRBJ1-5; maybe TRBD1 (5 bases). The CDR3 has 14 residues. V shed 6 bases and J shed 3 bases, with 12 bases lying between them. Germline values: CDR1 MGHDK, CDR2 SYGVNS. In DNA form, the CDR3 reads TGTGCCAGCAGAAGGGGAGCGGACAATCAGCCCCAGCATTTT. Protein sequence: CASRRGADNQPQHF.

This clonotype was counted between two and nine times. Here the CDR3 DNA reads TGTGCCAGTAGTATATGGCCATACAATGAGCAGTTCTTC. Translation: CASSIWPYNEQFF. The chain employs TRBV19 and TRBJ2-1, with D uncertain. CDR1 is LNHDA and CDR2 is SQIVND in the germline V gene (reference sequence). The length of the CDR3 is 13 residues. Trimming stripped 2 bases from V and 4 bases from J, with 6 bases between.

This clonotype has more than one count but fewer than ten. This chain joins TRBV6-5 and TRBJ1-1; D is ambiguous. Per the germline V gene, CDR1 is MNHEY and CDR2 is SVGAGI. There are 13 residues in the CDR3. With 3 bases removed from V and 4 bases from J, the gap between germline ends came to 9 bases. The CDR3 reads CASSYDRATEAFF. CDR3 DNA sequence: TGTGCCAGCAGTTATGATAGGGCCACTGAAGCTTTCTTT.

This clonotype was recorded many times. V usage is TRBV20-1 and J usage is TRBJ2-7; D gene ambiguous. Per the germline V gene, CDR1 is DFQATT and CDR2 is SNEGSKA (reference sequence). CDR3 size: 14 residues. The V and J ends lost 6 bases and 3 bases respectively, with 18 bases between them. The CDR3 sequence: CSAESGTGVYEQYF. Here the CDR3 DNA reads TGCAGTGCCGAGTCTGGTACGGGCGTCTACGAGCAGTACTTC.

The rearrangement joins TRBV5-5 to TRBJ2-7; D is perhaps TRBD1 (6 bases). The V gene lost 2 bases and the J gene lost 0 bases, with 12 bases spanning the gap. This CDR3 comprises 15 residues. Germline V gene data show CDR1 as SGHKS and CDR2 as YYEKEE (reference sequence). The CDR3 sequence: CASSLGDINSYEQYF. CDR3 nucleotides: TGTGCCAGCAGCTTAGGGGACATTAACTCCTACGAGCAGTACTTC.

This clonotype was seen a handful of times. The chain has TRBV29-1 and TRBJ2-6; tentative D call: TRBD2 (5 bases). Germline V CDR1 and CDR2: SQVTM, ANQGSEA. The CDR3 covers 17 residues. V was trimmed by 2 bases and J by 1 base, leaving 15 bases between them. Written as DNA, the CDR3 is TGCAGCGTTGAAATGAGGGATCCTCCGTCTGGGGCCAACGTCCTGACTTTC. Residues: CSVEMRDPPSGANVLTF.

This clonotype was recorded a few times. The chain employs TRBV7-9 and TRBJ2-7; D is perhaps TRBD2 (6 bases). The V end lost 8 bases, the J end lost 1 base, and 15 bases lay between the germline ends. Germline V gives CDR1 SEHNR, CDR2 FQNEAQ (reference sequence). This CDR3 region has 14 residues. CDR3 sequence: CASGGPSGSYEQYF. CDR3 bases: TGTGCCAGCGGAGGGCCTTCGGGTTCCTACGAGCAGTACTTC.

This clonotype was observed many times. The chain uses TRBV7-6 and TRBJ2-2, with 10 bases aligning to TRBD2. J lost 6 bases, V lost 5 bases, and 9 bases had no gene match. Germline V CDR1 and CDR2: SGHVS, FNYEAQ. The CDR3 length is 16 residues. The CDR3 sequence: CASSPLSGRNAGELFF. For the CDR3, the DNA is TGTGCCAGCAGCCCTCTTAGCGGGAGGAATGCCGGGGAGCTGTTTTTT.

A few counts support this clonotype. V gene TRBV6-6 combines with J gene TRBJ2-7; D is unresolved. V lost 2 bases and J lost 7, with 3 bases in between. The CDR3 sequence is 10 residues long. The germline CDR1 and CDR2 sequences are MNHNY and SVGAGI (reference sequence). Here the CDR3 reads CASSYTEQYF. The CDR3 DNA follows: TGTGCCAGCAGTTACACTGAGCAGTACTTC.

This clonotype came up many times. This rearrangement joins TRBV7-2 to TRBJ2-5, with a weak D call TRBD2 (5 bases). There are 15 residues in the CDR3. CDR1 is SGHTA, CDR2 FQGNSA, per germline. Trimming took off 6 bases at V and 2 bases at J, with 16 bases between the two ends. CDR3 sequence (DNA): TGTGCCAGCAGTTCTACTAGGTTACCACAAGAGACCCAGTACTTC. It specifies CASSSTRLPQETQYF.

This clonotype was detected ten times or more. The rearrangement joins TRBV6-1 to TRBJ2-5; the D gene is possibly TRBD2 (6 bases). Trimming stripped 10 bases from V and 5 bases from J, with 17 bases between. The CDR3 has 13 residues. The germline CDR1 and CDR2 sequences are MNHNS and SASEGT. The CDR3 coding sequence is TGTGCCATCGGGGGACGGATCGGTGAGACCCAGTACTTC. This codes for CAIGGRIGETQYF.

The J gene is TRBJ2-1, the V gene TRBV18, with 13 positions matching TRBD2. The CDR3 is 23 residues long. V was clipped by 0 bases and J by 0 bases; unmatched bases: 17. The V gene's germline CDR1 is KGHSH and CDR2 LQKENI. The CDR3 bases are TGTGCCAGCTCACCACCCTCATGGACAGGGAGGACTAGCGGGGGCCGCTCCTACAATGAGCAGTTCTTC. Translated: CASSPPSWTGRTSGGRSYNEQFF.

This clonotype was seen a handful of times. J is TRBJ2-2 and V is TRBV11-2; no clear D gene. The CDR3 contains 14 residues. Germline assignment: CDR1 SGHAT and CDR2 FQNNGV. The ends were cut back, 4 bases at V and 8 bases at J, with 14 bases in the middle. CDR3 region: CASSSTRSAGELFF. The CDR3, as DNA: TGTGCCAGCAGCTCAACCCGAAGCGCTGGGGAGCTGTTTTTT.

This clonotype has ten or more counts. The chain uses TRBV6-1 and TRBJ1-1; weak D call: TRBD1 (6 bases). This CDR3 region has 15 residues. V was trimmed by 4 bases and J by 0 bases, leaving 12 bases between them. Germline CDR1 is MNHNS and CDR2 is SASEGT. This chain's CDR3 is CASSGGTFLNTEAFF. The CDR3 bases are TGTGCCAGCAGTGGTGGGACATTTCTGAACACTGAAGCTTTCTTT.

This CDR3 is CASSQARLNEQFF. The CDR3, as DNA: TGCGCCAGCAGCCAAGCCAGGCTCAATGAGCAGTTCTTC. The V gene is TRBV4-1, the J gene TRBJ2-1; D gene uncertain. The CDR3 consists of 13 residues. V dropped 1 base and J dropped 6 bases, with 7 bases sitting between them. Germline assignment: CDR1 MGHRA and CDR2 YSYEKL.

At least ten counts were recorded for this clonotype. The V call is TRBV7-9, the J call TRBJ2-7, with 10 bases aligning to TRBD1. Trimming cost V 5 bases and J 0 bases; bases outside gene matches: 7. The CDR3 has 16 residues. CDR1 is SEHNR, CDR2 FQNEAQ, per germline (reference sequence). The DNA for the CDR3 is TGTGCCAGCAGCGATAAGACAGGGGGCGCCTCCTACGAGCAGTACTTC. Protein product: CASSDKTGGASYEQYF.

Ten or more counts support this clonotype. The chain joins TRBV11-2 to TRBJ1-1; a weak D match, TRBD1 (6 bases). V was trimmed by 2 bases and J by 5 bases, leaving 18 bases between them. The germline gives CDR1 SGHAT, CDR2 FQNNGV. This CDR3 is built from 16 residues. The CDR3 DNA sequence: TGTGCCAGCAGCTTATGGCAGGGGATAGAACCTACTGAAGCTTTCTTT. Protein sequence: CASSLWQGIEPTEAFF.

This clonotype was found a few times. This chain connects TRBV4-1 to TRBJ2-7, with no clear D. The CDR3 is made up of 13 amino acids. Per germline, CDR1 MGHRA and CDR2 YSYEKL. The V end lost 4 bases, the J end lost 2 bases, and 9 bases lay between the germline ends. CDR3 bases: TGCGCCAGCAGCCCTCGGACGACCTACGAGCAGTACTTC. This codes for CASSPRTTYEQYF.

V gene TRBV5-8 combines with J gene TRBJ1-5; maybe TRBD1 (5 bases). V lost 0 bases and J lost 3, with 10 bases in between. Germline V gene sequence: CDR1 SGHTS, CDR2 YDEGEE. This CDR3 spans 15 amino acids. The CDR3 DNA follows: TGTGCCAGCAGCTTGGTTGGGGCCACCAATCAGCCCCAGCATTTT. Protein: CASSLVGATNQPQHF.

This clonotype was seen many times. V usage is TRBV7-3 and J usage is TRBJ1-1; D gene unclear. Trimming took 2 bases from V and 3 from J, leaving 7 bases between them. Germline lookup yields CDR1 SGHTA and CDR2 FQGTGA. The CDR3 length is 13 residues. As DNA, the CDR3 is TGTGCCAGCAGCTTAGTATGGGACACTGAAGCTTTCTTT. Its protein product is CASSLVWDTEAFF.

The rearrangement links TRBV28 to TRBJ1-1; D gene unclear. This CDR3 region has 14 residues. Germline CDR1 reads MDHEN; CDR2 reads SYDVKM. The V gene lost 3 bases and the J gene lost 0 bases, with 8 bases spanning the gap. The CDR3 DNA follows: TGTGCCAGCAGTTTTCCTCGGTTGAACACTGAAGCTTTCTTT. It translates to CASSFPRLNTEAFF.